The 20 T cell receptor beta chains reported below all come from one sample, sequenced in a study of a mutant IDH1 vaccine in newly diagnosed glioma. No antigen has been identified for these receptors. Data came from immunoSEQ multiplex PCR; TCRdb stores just in-frame clones and leaves some out. The sample shows about 34,000 clones, about 86% of them seen only once. Noted time point: week 47, end of study. What each vaccine dose contained was 300 ug of mutant IDH1 20-mer peptide, accompanied by topical imiquimod. The sample in question was PBMCs, obtained from a glioma patient whose treatment included an IDH1 peptide vaccine. The receptors stem from a woman in her twenties or thirties with glioma.

The rearrangement links TRBV7-2 to TRBJ2-5; a weak D match, TRBD2 (5 bases). This CDR3 has 14 amino acids. V gave up 1 base and J gave up 1 base, with 7 bases separating them. From germline, CDR1 is SGHTA and CDR2 FQGNSA. CDR3 in DNA: TGTGCCAGCAGCTTAGGAGGGATCCAAGAGACCCAGTACTTC. Translation: CASSLGGIQETQYF.

The chain has TRBV9 and TRBJ2-2; the D gene is possibly TRBD1 (6 bases). V lost 0 bases and J 5 bases, leaving 11 bases between the germline ends. The CDR3 is 15 amino acids. Germline assignment: CDR1 SGDLS and CDR2 YYNGEE. This chain's CDR3 is CASSVVGQGTGELFF. DNA of the CDR3: TGTGCCAGCAGCGTAGTAGGTCAGGGGACCGGGGAGCTGTTTTTT. Full variable domain (missing parts from reference TRBV9 and TRBJ2-2): DSGVTQTPKHLITATGQRVTLRCSPRSGDLSVYWYQQSLDQGLQFLIQYYNGEERAKGNILERFSAQQFPDLHSELNLSSLELGDSALYFCASSVVGQGTGELFFGEGSRLTVL.

The CDR3 DNA reads as TGTGCCAGCAGTACCGTCGCGGGGGGGTCTTCCTACGAGCAGTACTTC. Its translation: CASSTVAGGSSYEQYF. The chain is built from TRBV7-8 and TRBJ2-7; 9 bases agree with TRBD2. Looked up from germline, CDR1 is SGHVS and CDR2 is FQNEAQ. V shed 6 bases and J 1 base; nucleotides not matched to a gene: 10. This CDR3 is 16 amino acids long.

The gene calls are TRBV6-1 and TRBJ1-1, with D maybe TRBD1 (5 bases). There are 16 residues in the CDR3. Germline loops: CDR1 MNHNS, CDR2 SASEGT. V gave up 2 bases and J gave up 2 bases, with 15 bases separating them. The CDR3 DNA is TGTGCCAGCAGTGAAAGGTGGAGGGGTACAAACACTGAAGCTTTCTTT. Protein product: CASSERWRGTNTEAFF.

This chain uses TRBV6-5 with TRBJ2-7; 7 nucleotides align to TRBD1. Trimming removed 5 bases from V and 1 base from J; junction bases left unmatched: 5. Germline V CDR1 and CDR2: MNHEY, SVGAGI. The CDR3 has 14 residues. CDR3 in amino acids: CASSVRDRSYEQYF. The CDR3 region has the DNA TGTGCCAGCAGTGTCCGGGACAGATCCTACGAGCAGTACTTC.

This rearrangement joins TRBV19 to TRBJ1-1; no firm D call. Germline CDR1 LNHDA, CDR2 SQIVND (reference sequence). Trimming pared 3 bases from V and 0 bases from J, leaving 5 bases between. The CDR3 spans 13 residues. The CDR3 sequence: CASSMEVNTEAFF. For the CDR3, the DNA is TGTGCCAGTAGTATGGAGGTGAACACTGAAGCTTTCTTT.

The chain combines TRBV10-3 with TRBJ2-1; 11 nucleotides line up with TRBD1. This CDR3 has 14 amino acids. After removal of 11 bases from V and 9 bases from J, the junction contained 12 bases not matched to a gene. Germline V gives CDR1 ENHRY, CDR2 SYGVKD. CDR3 nucleotides: TGTGCCGTTCTTAACCGGACAGGGGGCAGTGAGCAGTTCTTC. This sequence encodes CAVLNRTGGSEQFF.

V gene TRBV5-4 combines with J gene TRBJ2-7; a weak D match, TRBD2 (7 bases). The ends were cut back, 5 bases at V and 2 bases at J, with 17 bases in the middle. The CDR3 runs 15 residues. CDR1 SGHNT and CDR2 YYREEE come from the germline V gene (reference sequence). CDR3 sequence (DNA): TGTGCCAGCAGTGTCTGGGGGGGGCCCACCTACGAGCAGTACTTC. Translated, it gives CASSVWGGPTYEQYF.

With regard to this clone: Distinct nucleotide sequences in the sample also encode this CDR3. The rearrangement uses TRBV7-9 and TRBJ2-5; TRBD2 matches at 11 bases. Germline V lookup: CDR1 SEHNR, CDR2 FQNEAQ (reference sequence). The length of the CDR3 is 14 residues. The J segment lost 3 bases and the V segment lost 5 bases, leaving 2 bases of the junction unmatched. In DNA, the CDR3 is TGTGCCAGCAGCCCGGGACTAGCGGAAGAGACCCAGTACTTC. Amino acids: CASSPGLAEETQYF.

This clone was seen once. The rearrangement links TRBV5-1 to TRBJ2-2; D might be TRBD1 (6 bases). V was trimmed by 4 bases and J by 5 bases, leaving 12 bases between them. Per the germline V gene, CDR1 is SGHRS and CDR2 is YFSETQ. CDR3 length: 14 residues. The CDR3 sequence: CASSRGRQTGELFF. For the CDR3, the DNA is TGCGCCAGCAGCAGGGGGAGACAGACCGGGGAGCTGTTTTTT.

The CDR3 is CASSKTSGGANEQFF. The CDR3 DNA sequence: TGTGCCAGCAGTAAGACTAGCGGGGGGGCCAATGAGCAGTTCTTC. This chain links TRBV2 with TRBJ2-1; the match to TRBD2 covers 14 bases. V trimming: 5 bases; J trimming: 6 bases; junction bases outside the gene matches: 3. There are 15 residues in the CDR3. Looked up from germline, CDR1 is SNHLY and CDR2 is FYNNEI.

In this sample, this clone turned up a few times. The V call is TRBV20-1, the J call TRBJ1-1; no clear D. The V end lost 3 bases, the J end lost 8 bases, and 7 bases lay between the germline ends. This CDR3 comprises 10 residues. Germline CDR1 and CDR2: DFQATT and SNEGSKA (reference sequence). The CDR3 region is CSASHLEAFF. Here the CDR3 DNA reads TGCAGTGCTAGCCACCTAGAAGCTTTCTTT.

This CDR3 is CSVEKGTGRGYGYTF. The CDR3 DNA reads TGCAGCGTTGAAAAAGGGACAGGGCGGGGCTATGGCTACACCTTC. This rearrangement joins TRBV29-1 to TRBJ1-2; 9 bases are shared with TRBD1. V was pared by 2 bases and J by 4 bases, with 8 bases of the junction left unmatched. CDR3 length equals 15 residues. From germline, CDR1 is SQVTM and CDR2 ANQGSEA.

The V and J genes are TRBV9 and TRBJ2-5; 12 bases align to TRBD2. The germline V gene has CDR1 SGDLS and CDR2 YYNGEE. The CDR3 loop spans 17 amino acids. After removal of 0 bases from V and 1 base from J, the junction contained 4 bases not matched to a gene. CDR3 DNA sequence: TGTGCCAGCAGCGTAGGGGGACTAGCGGGCCTCCAAGAGACCCAGTACTTC. Its protein product is CASSVGGLAGLQETQYF.

The chain links TRBV18 to TRBJ1-5; 8 bases are a match to TRBD1. Looked up from germline, CDR1 is KGHSH and CDR2 is LQKENI. Trimming cost V 3 bases and J 3 bases; bases outside gene matches: 7. The CDR3 is 16 amino acids. CDR3 loop: CASSPTPRGPNQPQHF. The CDR3 coding sequence is TGTGCCAGCTCACCGACCCCCAGGGGGCCCAATCAGCCCCAGCATTTT.

The gene calls are TRBV5-5 and TRBJ1-6, with 8 bases that match TRBD1. With V trimmed by 1 base and J by 7 bases, 4 bases remained unmatched. The CDR3 loop spans 15 amino acids. Germline-derived CDR1 and CDR2 are SGHKS and YYEKEE (reference sequence). In DNA form, the CDR3 reads TGTGCCAGCAGCTTGAGGACAGGGCCGAATTCACCCCTCCACTTT. As protein: CASSLRTGPNSPLHF.

The V call is TRBV7-9, the J call TRBJ1-6; D ambiguous. Germline V CDR1 and CDR2: SEHNR, FQNEAQ (reference sequence). CDR3 length equals 14 residues. V lost 2 bases and J 10 bases, leaving 12 bases between the germline ends. CDR3 amino acids: CASSLNPDGSPLHF. The CDR3 nucleotides are TGTGCCAGCAGCTTAAATCCGGACGGATCACCCCTCCACTTT.

This chain links TRBV4-1 with TRBJ1-5, with no clear D. Germline CDR1 and CDR2: MGHRA and YSYEKL. Between the trimmed V and J ends, which lost 5 bases and 3 bases, there was a span of 11 bases. CDR3 length: 14 residues. CDR3 protein: CASSDDTTNQPQHF. For the CDR3, the DNA is TGCGCCAGCAGCGACGACACGACCAATCAGCCCCAGCATTTT.

The rearrangement joins TRBV7-2 to TRBJ2-5; no clear D. This CDR3 contains 14 residues. The germline V gene has CDR1 SGHTA and CDR2 FQGNSA. The V gene lost 4 bases and the J gene lost 1 base, with 10 bases spanning the gap. The CDR3 DNA reads TGTGCCAGCAGCTCGGACGAATTCCAAGAGACCCAGTACTTC. This codes for CASSSDEFQETQYF. Looking up the rest from reference TRBV7-2 and TRBJ2-5 gives the full variable domain: GAGVSQSPSNKVTEKGKDVELRCDPISGHTALYWYRQSLGQGLEFLIYFQGNSAPDKSGLPSDRFSAERTGGSVSTLTIQRTQQEDSAVYLCASSSDEFQETQYFGPGTRLLVL.

The gene calls are TRBV6-5 and TRBJ1-2, with D tentatively TRBD1 (5 bases). Trimming removed 2 bases at V and 7 bases at J, with 14 bases between. The CDR3 extends over 14 amino acids. Germline-derived CDR1 and CDR2 are MNHEY and SVGAGI. This chain's CDR3 is CASSYGKGMGGYTF. The CDR3 DNA sequence: TGTGCCAGCAGTTACGGCAAGGGGATGGGTGGCTACACCTTC.